This entry describes one T cell receptor (beta chain). The antigen is unknown. This sample was taken from a study of OX40 agonist ivuxolimab in advanced cancers. Study-level background: About 42% of patients had received prior checkpoint inhibitor therapy. Broader study findings: The study found that CD8+ T cells averaged more expanded clones than CD4+. In the expanded peripheral T cells, antigen specificity was never determined.

The protocol was immunoSEQ multiplex PCR, while the TCRdb copy is restricted to in-frame clones and leaves out a portion. The table includes tens of thousands of clones, around 88% detected once. Germline lookup yields CDR1 SGHDT and CDR2 YYEEEE. V gave up 3 bases and J gave up 6 bases; unmatched junction bases: 8. This CDR3 contains 15 residues. This receptor was obtained from an adult with an advanced solid tumor such as melanoma, head and neck, liver or kidney cancer. This specimen consisted of CD4+ or CD8+ T cells sorted from blood, obtained in a trial of the OX40 agonist ivuxolimab. The chain uses TRBV5-6 and TRBJ1-4, with TRBD1 matching 7 bases. The CDR3 loop is CASSSYRGMDEKLFF. As DNA, the CDR3 is TGTGCCAGCAGCTCCTACAGGGGAATGGATGAAAAACTGTTTTTT.